This TCR beta chain was captured in a study of blood T cell repertoires in COVID-19. Overall study context: Samples taken during acute and convalescent COVID-19 were collected in the United States, Italy and Spain. T cells, B-cell-depleted T cells, or PBMCs provided the cDNA or gDNA that served as material.

Authors' analysis steps: Counts of nucleated cells, estimated from reference gene primer amplification, were obtained. Sequencing was performed with immunoSEQ multiplex PCR; in TCRdb, only in-frame clones are kept and a portion is missing. Clonal size and the V and J genes are those of that table, whereas D and trimming came from the DNA. The data show 75,000 to 85,000 clones, around 88% seen once. The TCR originated in a human donor in a cohort sampled during active COVID-19. The source material was peripheral blood.

CDR3 residues: CASSLDRTLYNEQFF. The DNA of the CDR3 is TGTGCCAGCAGCTTAGATCGAACATTATACAATGAGCAGTTCTTC. The chain has TRBV11-2 and TRBJ2-1; D is unresolved. The CDR3 covers 15 residues. Looked up from germline, CDR1 is SGHAT and CDR2 is FQNNGV. The V end was cut by 0 bases, the J end by 4 bases, with 10 bases between. The whole variable domain, remainder taken from reference TRBV11-2 and TRBJ2-1, is EAGVAQSPRYKIIEKRQSVAFWCNPISGHATLYWYQQILGQGPKLLIQFQNNGVVDDSQLPKDRFSAERLKGVDSTLKIQPAKLEDSAVYLCASSLDRTLYNEQFFGPGTRLTVL.